This record looks at one TCR beta chain sequence and its context. Its target is not known. Losses at the gene ends were 7 bases for V and 2 bases for J; bases not matched to a gene: 4. The length of the CDR3 is 14 residues. From germline, CDR1 is SGDLS and CDR2 YYNGEE. Profiling relied on immunoSEQ multiplex PCR, and the TCRdb table lists in-frame clones only, not all of them. The sample yields approximately 160,000 clones, about 96% seen once. The record originates from a study of cytomegalovirus exposure and HLA in healthy donors. Study results and caveats: A few CMV-associated chains were confirmed in vitro to be specific for CMV antigens. It was reportedly the case that the classifier diagnosed cytomegalovirus status with high specificity and sensitivity. Overall, under 200 TCR beta chains were annotated as cytomegalovirus-associated.

This TCR derives from a woman younger than 30 in good health and CMV-seronegative. V gene TRBV9 combines with J gene TRBJ2-1; 9 nucleotides match TRBD1. Sequenced: PBMCs. CDR3 protein: CASGTGGAYNEQFF. The CDR3 DNA is TGTGCCAGCGGTACAGGGGGCGCCTACAATGAGCAGTTCTTC.